The source of this T cell receptor (beta chain) is a study of regulatory T cells in long-lasting Graves disease. Study-level background: By definition, persistent Graves' disease involved antithyroid drugs for over 5 years alongside positive TSH receptor antibodies. Study-wide findings and caveats: It was in persistent disease that TRBV28, TRBJ1-2 and TRBJ2-5 were favored.

The length of the CDR3 is 13 residues. The V gene's germline CDR1 is MDHEN and CDR2 SYDVKM. Regarding time point: persistent/refractory GD, antithyroid drugs over 5 years with positive TRAb. With RNA extracted from PBMCs as input, the TCR library was made. Patients hailed from an endocrinology department in Xi'an, China. On this clonotype: Antigen specificity is unknown. Compared with germline, one end of the junction differs, possibly owing to a read error.

Building the TCR beta libraries relied on iRepertoire HTBI primers, and CDR3 regions underwent Arm-PCR. TCRdb fed the multiplex PCR reads into MiXCR, producing one record per CDR3 protein. The repertoire holds fewer than 450,000 distinct CDR3 sequences, with 20% as singletons. This TCR was recovered from a female donor with Graves disease. Here the sequenced sample was peripheral blood mononuclear cells (PBMCs), taken when the disease was refractory, from a patient treated with antithyroid drugs. The chain joins TRBV28 to TRBJ2-7; D gene ambiguous. CDR3 DNA: TGTGCCAGCAGTCCCCTAGGGCCGGGTGAAACTTTTTTC. Protein: CASSPLGPGETFF. Looking up the rest from reference TRBV28 and TRBJ2-7 gives the full variable domain: DVKVTQSSRYLVKRTGEKVFLECVQDMDHENMFWYRQDPGLGLRLIYFSYDVKMKEKGDIPEGYSVSREKKERFSLILESASTNQTSMYLCASSPLGPGETFFGPGTRLTVT.